A selection of T cell receptor beta chains follows, all from one sample in a study of CD8+ T cells in alopecia areata. Assay used: immunoSEQ multiplex PCR; TCRdb lists only in-frame clones, some missing. This sample has fewer than 250,000 clones; over 60% occur once, and the top ten carry roughly 4.2%. The material sequenced was CD4+ T cells sorted from blood, taken at week 4, from a patient treated with tofacitinib. The receptors stem from a human donor with alopecia areata. Each CDR3 is given with its conserved first and last residue.

TRBV19	14	TRBJ2-7	CASSIEGAGSEQYF
TRBV7-6	15	TRBJ2-3	CASSRQGMGTDTQYF
TRBV5-1	14	TRBJ1-1	CASSLDRANTEAFF
TRBV7-9	14	TRBJ1-4	CASRSRGPNEKLFF
TRBV30	13	TRBJ2-2	CAWSIQGAGELFF
TRBV5-8	12	TRBJ1-1	CASSRMYTEAFF
TRBV6-4	13	TRBJ1-1	CASSRTGNTEAFF
TRBV29-1	13	TRBJ2-1	CSVRGVAYNEQFF
TRBV7-2	17	TRBJ1-1	CASSLAGSLTLNTEAFF
TRBV19	17	TRBJ2-4	CASSIDYTRGAKNIQYF
TRBV2	15	TRBJ1-6	CASNPQGTQSSPLHF
TRBV18	13	TRBJ1-5	CASSTASNQPQHF
TRBV2	13	TRBJ2-4	CASSGTGQNIQYF
TRBV7-2	14	TRBJ2-7	CASSLGLAISEQYF
TRBV5-6	14	TRBJ1-5	CASSWGQTNQPQHF
TRBV29-1	17	TRBJ2-1	CSVGWSGGGDSYNEQFF
TRBV14	15	TRBJ2-5	CASSQVTSGGVTQYF
TRBV5-1	13	TRBJ1-1	CASSLGPNTEAFF
TRBV18	13	TRBJ1-5	CASSPTENQPQHF
TRBV29-1	16	TRBJ2-1	CSVNRGTYNDMSPQFF
TRBV5-4	15	TRBJ2-5	CASSLSGGVKETQYF
TRBV9	17	TRBJ1-6	CASSVALGQGYGSPLHF
TRBV5-8	15	TRBJ2-7	CASSLVGTGMHEQYF
TRBV30	11	TRBJ1-6	CAWRTASGLHF
TRBV2	13	TRBJ2-1	CASSKGRVAEQFF
TRBV7-9	17	TRBJ2-6	CASSLRDTSSGANVLTF
TRBV7-7	15	TRBJ2-1	CASSPRPGRSNEQFF
TRBV18	14	TRBJ2-7	CASSRETGPYEQYF
TRBV11-2	16	TRBJ2-6	CASSLWGSAGANVLTF
TRBV11-2	18	TRBJ2-3	CASSPGRGEGYSTDTQYF
TRBV29-1	15	TRBJ1-1	CSADGTVGVNTEAFF
TRBV23-1	16	TRBJ1-5	CASSQPRGPSNQPQHF
TRBV5-1	12	TRBJ2-7	CASSADRGEQYF
TRBV30	11	TRBJ1-2	CAWSLPGGYTF
TRBV30	14	TRBJ2-5	CAWTRGTNQETQYF
TRBV27	14	TRBJ1-2	CASSWTGGNYGYTF
TRBV10-3	13	TRBJ1-5	CAIRQGLNQPQHF
TRBV7-9	16	TRBJ1-2	CASSLVPPRRLYGYTF
TRBV23-1	12	TRBJ2-7	CASTGGDYEQYF
TRBV25-1	14	TRBJ1-4	CASSVPGQGQKLFF
TRBV30	13	TRBJ1-5	CAWSTAENQPQHF
TRBV2	13	TRBJ1-1	CASSDQGNTEAFF
TRBV5-1	14	TRBJ2-2	CASSLVGNTGELFF
TRBV5-4	15	TRBJ2-2	CASSYYRGQTGELFF
TRBV25-1	14	TRBJ1-2	CASSAHTVNYGYTF